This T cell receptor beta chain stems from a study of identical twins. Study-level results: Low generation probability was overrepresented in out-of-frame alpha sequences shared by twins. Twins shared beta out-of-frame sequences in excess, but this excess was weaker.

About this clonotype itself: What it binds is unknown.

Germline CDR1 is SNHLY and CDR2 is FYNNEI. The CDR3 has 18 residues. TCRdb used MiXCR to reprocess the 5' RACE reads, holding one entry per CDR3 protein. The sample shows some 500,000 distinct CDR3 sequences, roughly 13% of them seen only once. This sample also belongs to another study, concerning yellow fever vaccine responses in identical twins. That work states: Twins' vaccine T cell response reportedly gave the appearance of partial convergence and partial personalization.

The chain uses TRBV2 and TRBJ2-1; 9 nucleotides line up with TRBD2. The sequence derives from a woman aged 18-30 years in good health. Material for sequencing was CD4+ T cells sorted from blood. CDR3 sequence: CTFRSASGTLPKYNEQFF. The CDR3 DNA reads TGTACCTTCAGATCGGCTAGCGGGACCTTACCGAAATACAATGAGCAGTTCTTC.